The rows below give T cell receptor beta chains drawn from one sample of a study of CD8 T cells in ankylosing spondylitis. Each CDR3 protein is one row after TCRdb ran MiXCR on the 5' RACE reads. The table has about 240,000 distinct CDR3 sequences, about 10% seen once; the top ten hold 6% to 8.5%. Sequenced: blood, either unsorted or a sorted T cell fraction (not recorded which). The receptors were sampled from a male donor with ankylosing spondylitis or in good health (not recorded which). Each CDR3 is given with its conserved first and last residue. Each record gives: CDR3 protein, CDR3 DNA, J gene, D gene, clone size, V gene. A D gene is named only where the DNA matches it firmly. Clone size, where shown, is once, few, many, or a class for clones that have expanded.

CASSPRTSGNNEQFF TGTGCCAGCAGCCCCCGGACTAGCGGAAACAATGAGCAGTTCTTC TRBJ2-1 TRBD2 few TRBV3-1
CAISEARLAGGPETQYF TGTGCCATCAGTGAGGCCCGACTAGCGGGGGGGCCAGAGACCCAGTACTTC TRBJ2-5 TRBD2 many TRBV10-3
CASSVAAGWYNEQFF TGTGCCAGCAGCGTAGCTGCGGGATGGTACAATGAGCAGTTCTTC TRBJ2-1 . few TRBV9
CASSSVGIVNQPQHF TGTGCCAGCAGTTCGGTCGGTATTGTCAATCAGCCCCAGCATTTT TRBJ1-5 . many TRBV6-5
CAWVQGAETLGYTF TGTGCCTGGGTTCAGGGGGCTGAAACTTTGGGCTACACCTTC TRBJ1-2 TRBD1 few TRBV30
CASKYGTVDGEQFF TGCGCCAGCAAATACGGGACAGTTGATGGTGAGCAGTTCTTC TRBJ2-1 TRBD1 many TRBV5-1
CASRLTGGSYEQYF TGTGCCAGCAGGCTGACAGGGGGATCCTACGAGCAGTACTTC TRBJ2-7 TRBD1 many TRBV6-2/TRBV6-3
CASSLGQGIGTEAFF TGCGCCAGCAGCCTGGGACAGGGAATAGGCACTGAAGCTTTCTTT TRBJ1-1 TRBD1 many TRBV5-1
CASSGGQGRFYEQYF TGTGCCAGCAGCGGAGGACAGGGGCGATTCTACGAGCAGTACTTC TRBJ2-7 TRBD1 . TRBV9
CASSLAGGLAYF TGTGCCAGCAGTTTAGCCGGCGGGTTGGCATATTTT TRBJ2-3 . . TRBV12-3/TRBV12-4
CASEPTTGMDTEAFF TGCGCCAGCGAACCGACGACGGGCATGGACACTGAAGCTTTCTTT TRBJ1-1 . many TRBV5-1
CASTTRVGLRTYNEQFF TGTGCCAGCACCACAAGGGTGGGGCTACGCACCTACAATGAGCAGTTCTTC TRBJ2-1 . many TRBV28
CASRLGQGNTEAFF TGTGCCAGCAGACTAGGACAGGGGAACACTGAAGCTTTCTTT TRBJ1-1 TRBD1 . TRBV12-3/TRBV12-4
CAISATLAGGFGELFF TGTGCCATCAGTGCCACCCTCGCGGGAGGATTCGGGGAGCTGTTTTTT TRBJ2-2 TRBD2 many TRBV10-3
CASSSGEGTDTQYF TGTGCCAGCAGCTCGGGTGAGGGCACAGATACGCAGTATTTT TRBJ2-3 . . TRBV11-2
CSARDKLYQPQHF TGCAGTGCTCGAGACAAGCTCTATCAGCCCCAGCATTTT TRBJ1-5 . few TRBV20-1
CASSPLLSTTDTQYF TGTGCCAGCAGTCCCCTCCTAAGTACTACAGATACGCAGTATTTT TRBJ2-3 . many TRBV28
CASSQQPRDSPYEQYF TGCGCCAGCAGCCAGCAACCACGGGACAGCCCCTACGAGCAGTACTTC TRBJ2-7 TRBD1 . TRBV4-1
CASSFVRVLGAGDTQYF TGTGCCAGCAGCTTTGTTAGGGTATTGGGGGCTGGAGATACGCAGTATTTT TRBJ2-3 . . TRBV7-2
CASSLKQGSSYNSPLHF TGTGCCAGCAGTTTAAAGCAGGGAAGCTCCTATAATTCACCCCTCCACTTT TRBJ1-6 . . TRBV28
CSANSLERETQYF TGCAGTGCGAACAGCCTGGAACGAGAGACCCAGTACTTC TRBJ2-5 . . TRBV20-1
CSVGERDYNEQFF TGCAGCGTTGGAGAGCGGGACTACAATGAGCAGTTCTTC TRBJ2-1 TRBD2 many TRBV29-1
CASSPRDAIPTDTQYF TGTGCCAGCAGCCCGCGGGACGCCATCCCCACAGATACGCAGTATTTT TRBJ2-3 . . TRBV3-1
CASGFGLSYEQYF TGTGCTAGTGGTTTTGGCCTCTCCTACGAGCAGTACTTC TRBJ2-7 . . TRBV12-5
CASRSGPNGNTIYF TGTGCCAGCAGATCCGGACCGAATGGAAACACCATATATTTT TRBJ1-3 . many TRBV7-2
CASSLPDSAYEQYF TGCGCCAGCAGCTTACCGGACAGCGCCTACGAGCAGTACTTC TRBJ2-7 . . TRBV5-1
CASSVGTVSYGYTF TGTGCCAGCAGCGTCGGGACCGTATCCTATGGCTACACCTTC TRBJ1-2 . many TRBV9
CASSQSRQDGKAFF TGCGCCAGCAGTCAATCAAGGCAGGATGGGAAGGCTTTCTTT TRBJ1-1 . . TRBV23-1
CASSLAGQGDTGELFF TGCGCCAGCAGCTTGGCCGGGCAGGGCGACACCGGGGAGCTGTTTTTT TRBJ2-2 . . TRBV5-1
CASSYVVGTNYEQYF TGTGCCAGCAGTTACGTGGTCGGGACCAACTACGAGCAGTACTTC TRBJ2-7 . many TRBV6-5
CATKALPDTGELFF TGTGCCACCAAGGCCCTACCGGACACCGGGGAGCTGTTTTTT TRBJ2-2 . many TRBV7-3
CASSGWANTEAFF TGCGCCAGCAGCGGGTGGGCCAACACTGAAGCTTTCTTT TRBJ1-1 . many TRBV5-1
CCARDNMGASEINEQFF TGCTGTGCTAGAGATAATATGGGGGCCTCAGAAATAAACGAGCAGTTCTTC TRBJ2-1 . . TRBV20-1
CALGGLAGAGGEQFF TGTGCCCTCGGGGGACTAGCGGGGGCCGGGGGTGAGCAGTTCTTC TRBJ2-1 TRBD2 many TRBV10-3
CASSFRQGKGIRAEAFF TGTGCCAGCAGTTTCCGACAGGGGAAGGGTATAAGGGCTGAAGCTTTCTTT TRBJ1-1 TRBD1 few TRBV12-3/TRBV12-4
CASSAVGVNEQFF TGTGCCAGCAGCGCCGTAGGGGTTAATGAGCAGTTCTTC TRBJ2-1 . . TRBV11-2
CASSQGTGGSDGYTF TGTGCCAGCAGCCAAGGGACAGGGGGAAGTGATGGCTACACCTTC TRBJ1-2 TRBD1 many TRBV6-4
CASSIHPARVNTEAFF TGTGCCAGTAGTATTCATCCCGCCAGAGTGAACACTGAAGCTTTCTTT TRBJ1-1 . many TRBV19
CASSPRTGPTAKNIQYF TGTGCCAGCAGCCCGCGGACGGGACCCACAGCCAAAAACATTCAGTACTTC TRBJ2-4 . . TRBV12-3/TRBV12-4
CSAGLQKAFF TGCAGTGCCGGTCTACAGAAAGCTTTCTTT TRBJ1-1 . . TRBV20-1
CSAGGGRPNQPQHF TGCAGTGCCGGGGGAGGACGCCCCAATCAGCCCCAGCATTTT TRBJ1-5 . many TRBV20-1
CASSYGSGYEQYF TGTGCCAGCAGTTACGGGAGTGGCTACGAGCAGTACTTC TRBJ2-7 . many TRBV27
CASSSLTDGASGNTIYF TGTGCCAGCAGCTCACTAACGGACGGGGCCTCTGGAAACACCATATATTTT TRBJ1-3 . . TRBV7-9
CSALYVADTQYF TGCAGTGCTCTGTATGTGGCAGATACGCAGTATTTT TRBJ2-3 . many TRBV20-1
CATEVIGTGELFF TGTGCCACCGAGGTGATAGGCACCGGGGAGCTGTTTTTT TRBJ2-2 . . TRBV24-1
CASSGRDRGPYGYTF TGTGCCAGCTCCGGCCGGGACAGGGGCCCCTATGGCTACACCTTC TRBJ1-2 TRBD1 many TRBV11-2
CASAAADGNTIYF TGCGCCAGCGCTGCGGCGGACGGAAACACCATATATTTT TRBJ1-3 . few TRBV5-1
CASSTRTGRAEAFF TGCGCCAGCAGCACACGGACAGGGAGAGCTGAAGCTTTCTTT TRBJ1-1 TRBD1 . TRBV5-1
CSATETGEQYF TGCAGTGCTACCGAGACGGGCGAGCAGTACTTC TRBJ2-7 . . TRBV20-1
CASSLPGTGGTGELFF TGCGCCAGCAGCTTACCCGGGACAGGGGGTACCGGGGAGCTGTTTTTT TRBJ2-2 TRBD1 many TRBV5-1
CASSSETGELFF TGTGCCAGCAGCTCCGAGACTGGGGAGCTGTTTTTT TRBJ2-2 . . TRBV5-5
CASSPRGGGDSYEQYF TGTGCCAGCAGTCCCCGAGGGGGGGGAGACTCCTACGAGCAGTACTTC TRBJ2-7 . few TRBV12-3/TRBV12-4
CATSDFNRAWGHNEQFF TGTGCCACCAGTGACTTCAACAGGGCTTGGGGACACAATGAGCAGTTCTTC TRBJ2-1 . many TRBV24-1
CAISSGGGINEQFF TGTGCCATCTCTTCTGGGGGGGGGATTAATGAGCAGTTCTTC TRBJ2-1 TRBD2 many TRBV10-3